This T cell receptor (beta chain) emerged from a study of Graves' ophthalmopathy and Graves' hyperthyroidism (dated by TCRdb to the late 2010s). About the investigation overall: Peripheral blood was collected before any treatment was given, at the time of initial diagnosis. The study used TCR beta repertoire signatures to distinguish Graves' ophthalmopathy from Graves' hyperthyroidism and to predict progression to ophthalmopathy. In total, approximately 140 blood samples were TCR-sequenced: under 45 ophthalmopathy, under 80 hyperthyroidism and roughly 17 hyperthyroidism-to-ophthalmopathy patients. A discovery set of 100 patients (under 45 ophthalmopathy, fewer than 60 stable hyperthyroidism) was enrolled to explore V-J signatures distinguishing ophthalmopathy from hyperthyroidism. An independent validation cohort was composed of around 19 hyperthyroidism patients and 15 to 17 patients who later progressed from hyperthyroidism to ophthalmopathy. In a handful of hyperthyroidism patients, the T-cell repertoire of thyroid tissue was compared with the T-cell repertoire of blood. After sampling, hyperthyroidism patients received methimazole starting at 30 mg daily, and ophthalmopathy patients received high-dose intravenous methylprednisolone. The approximately 95 discovery patients were divided at random into training and test sets in a 7:3 ratio.

Paper-wide results and their limitations: No statistical method was used to predetermine the sample size, and group allocation was not hidden from the investigators. Most of the expanded thyroid clonotypes with a frequency above 0.001 were also detected in blood, and it was suggested that the thyroid immune response may be reflected by blood repertoires. In cross-validation, the 13-signature model distinguished ophthalmopathy from stable hyperthyroidism with approximately 88% sensitivity and around 81% specificity, and in the test set the corresponding values were 80% and 75%. In validation, the model predicted ophthalmopathy progression with about 71% sensitivity and around 72% specificity; fewer than 15 predicted patients were CT-confirmed with GO in a median of around 6.5 months.

V loses 0 bases of germline sequence and J loses 7 bases, and the interval between the two ends is 15 bases. The germline V gene supplies CDR1 SGHAT and CDR2 FQNNGV. From the cysteine up to the phenylalanine, the CDR3 has a length of 15 residues. Only CDR3 DNA remains: 45 bases, in frame from the first base. TCR beta CDR3 regions were amplified from RNA transcripts for repertoire sequencing. A first-round RT-PCR used HTBI primers with the Qiagen OneStep RT-PCR kit, followed by a second-round multiplex PCR, size selection and purification. The libraries underwent paired-end sequencing with 100 bp reads on an Illumina HiSeq2000. On the study's bioinformatics: SOAPnuke was used to process the reads, throwing out any read that had adapters, had uncalled bases, had a mean Phred below 15, or lacked an exact constant-primer or identifier match. COPE v1.2.5 was used to merge high-quality paired reads. Unique nucleotide sequences were defined as clonotypes and aligned to IMGT TRB V, D and J references using MiTCR v1.1. The analysis was limited to V-J combinations with a frequency above 0.0001, which together covered 99.2% of the repertoires. A TCR clonal expansion and chaos score per V-J combination was defined as the ratio of F50 clonal expansion to chaos observed in the TCRdist matrix. Welch's t-statistics and random forest were used to reduce features to about a dozen V-J combinations, which were fed into a naive Bayes classifier. The similarity between thyroid and blood repertoires was quantified using the Morisita-Horn index. TCRdb took the public reads, trimmed them with fastp at Q25, ran MiXCR for clone calling and kept in-frame beta chains. Merged by CDR3 protein, the rows form single entries marked with the most common genes and DNA. V and J calls and clone size were set by TCRdb, not the authors. The sample data list hundreds of thousands of distinct CDR3 sequences, and more than 20% of these were observed just once. The ten largest clones represent approximately 3.2% of the sample.

As for this clonotype: It has no known antigen specificity. Base qualities were left out, and no much larger clone turns up one base away.

Hyperthyroidism was defined as stable when no progression to ophthalmopathy occurred within 18 months of follow-up. The hyperthyroidism patients were 18 to 65 years old and newly diagnosed, with a disease duration of less than 2 months. Patients were excluded if they had other autoimmune diseases, uncontrolled infections, pregnancy or lactation. Clinical symptoms, serum thyroxine, TRAb, thyroid ultrasound and orbital computed tomography formed the basis of the diagnosis. Using Ficoll-Paque density gradient centrifugation, PBMCs were isolated from over 8.5 ml of fresh peripheral blood. Trizol reagent was used to extract the total RNA, and its quality was then checked on an Agilent 2100 Bioanalyzer.

Sequenced input: peripheral blood. This receptor chain uses TRBV11-2 and TRBJ2-5, with TRBD2 perhaps the D gene, on 6 matching bases. This sequence was found in a woman aged 18-35 years with stable Graves' hyperthyroidism. Donor details come from another sample of the same person, matched by shared clones. The sequenced DNA is TGTGCCAGCAGCTTAGAGGGGACTGCCGGGGGGACCCAGTACTTC. Its translation is CASSLEGTAGGTQYF.